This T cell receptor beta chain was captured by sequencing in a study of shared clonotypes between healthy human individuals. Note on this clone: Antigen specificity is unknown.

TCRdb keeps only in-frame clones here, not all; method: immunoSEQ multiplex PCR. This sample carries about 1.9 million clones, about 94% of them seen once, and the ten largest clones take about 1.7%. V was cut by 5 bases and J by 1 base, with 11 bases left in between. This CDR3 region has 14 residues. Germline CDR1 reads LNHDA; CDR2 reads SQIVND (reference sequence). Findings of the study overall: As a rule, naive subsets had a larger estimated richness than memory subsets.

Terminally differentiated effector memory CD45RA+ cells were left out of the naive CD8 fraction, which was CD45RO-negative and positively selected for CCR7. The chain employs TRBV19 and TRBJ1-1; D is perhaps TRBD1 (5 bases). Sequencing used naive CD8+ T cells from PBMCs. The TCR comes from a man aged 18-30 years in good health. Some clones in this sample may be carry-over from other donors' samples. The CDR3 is CASSEGHGNTEAFF. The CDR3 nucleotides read TGTGCCAGTAGTGAAGGACATGGGAACACTGAAGCTTTCTTT.